These 32 T cell receptor beta chains came from one sample sequenced in a study of tumor-infiltrating lymphocytes in primary liver carcinoma. Co-extraction yielded RNA and DNA from around 20-30 mg of unsorted bulk tissue. TCR beta cDNA was reverse-transcribed from about 0.45 ug of total RNA. The reaction used a constant-region primer and ProtoScript II reverse transcriptase. TCR beta libraries came from three nested multiplex PCR rounds using slightly modified ARM-PCR. The first two PCR rounds, nine to ten cycles each, used TRBV1-TRBV30 forward primers and a C-beta reverse primer. TCRdb redid the calling of the multiplex PCR reads with MiXCR, one entry per CDR3 protein. The sample yields roughly 120,000 distinct CDR3 sequences, approximately 64% seen once. The sample comprised liver tumor tissue from sampling region 3. Subset given: tumor region T3, left-lateral pole. Source of these receptors: a woman in her sixties or seventies with primary liver carcinoma and hepatitis B virus infection.

As concerns this clonotype: The junction does not match germline at one end; this may be a read error. This sequence joins TRBV28 and TRBJ1-6; 7 bases line up with TRBD1. CDR1 is MDHEN, CDR2 SYDVKM, per germline. This CDR3 comprises 16 residues. This CDR3 is CTSSSRTGAYNSPLHF. The CDR3 nucleotides are TGTACCAGCAGTTCGAGGACAGGCGCTTATAATTCACCCCTCCACTTT.

This clonotype was seen more than once but under ten times. The chain uses TRBV7-3 and TRBJ2-1, with 15 bases aligning to TRBD2. Losses at the gene ends were 5 bases for V and 0 bases for J; bases not matched to a gene: 11. Germline assignment: CDR1 SGHTA and CDR2 FQGTGA. CDR3 size: 20 residues. The CDR3 sequence is CASSPRPPGLAGGSYNEQFF. The DNA for the CDR3 is TGTGCCAGCAGCCCCCGCCCCCCGGGACTAGCGGGGGGCTCCTACAATGAGCAGTTCTTC.

The V gene is TRBV6-6, the J gene TRBJ2-1; no reliable D call. V was cut by 2 bases and J by 3 bases, with 17 bases left in between. Germline V gene sequence: CDR1 MNHNY, CDR2 SVGAGI (reference sequence). CDR3 size: 17 residues. The CDR3 loop is CASSYEAAGGCYNEQFF. CDR3 nucleotides: TGTGCCAGCAGTTACGAGGCCGCTGGCGGATGCTACAATGAGCAGTTCTTC.

The V call is TRBV28, the J call TRBJ2-7; D gene unclear. Germline assignment: CDR1 MDHEN and CDR2 SYDVKM. Between the trimmed V and J ends, which lost 8 bases and 2 bases, there was a span of 16 bases. The CDR3 loop spans 14 amino acids. CDR3 sequence reads: CASSEHKLPYEQYF. The CDR3 DNA reads as TGTGCCAGCTCGGAACACAAACTCCCCTACGAGCAGTACTTC.

The V gene is TRBV28, the J gene TRBJ2-3; tentatively, D is TRBD2 (5 bases). V shed 8 bases and J shed 4 bases, with 13 bases lying between them. Germline V gives CDR1 MDHEN, CDR2 SYDVKM. This CDR3 contains 13 residues. The CDR3 loop is CASRGPLADTQYF. The CDR3 nucleotides are TGTGCCAGCCGAGGGCCTCTCGCAGATACGCAGTATTTT.

Notes on this clonotype: A read error is likely, as this CDR3 ends without the conserved phenylalanine or tryptophan. The chain carries TRBV28 and TRBJ2-7; D is unclear. The CDR3 covers 14 residues. Germline values: CDR1 MDHEN, CDR2 SYDVKM. V lost 2 bases to trimming and J lost 4 bases, with 12 bases between them. The CDR3 loop reads CASSLGQYTYEQYI. The DNA for the CDR3 is TGTGCCAGCAGTTTAGGGCAGTATACGTACGAGCAGTACATC.

Notes on this clonotype: The junction departs from germline at one end; a sequencing error may be responsible. J is TRBJ2-7 and V is TRBV28; 7 bases fit TRBD1. Looked up from germline, CDR1 is MDHEN and CDR2 is SYDVKM. The CDR3 covers 15 residues. The CDR3, as DNA: TGTACCAGCAGCGTATCACAGGGGAGCCTCTACGAGCAGTACTTC. Its translation is CTSSVSQGSLYEQYF.

The genes are TRBV12-3 or TRBV12-4 and TRBJ2-1, with D hard to call. CDR3 length: 11 amino acids. Deletions cut 4 bases from V and 11 bases from J, with 9 bases between. In DNA form, the CDR3 reads TGTGCCAGCAGTTCCCCGGATAAGCAGTTCTTC. Translation gives CASSSPDKQFF.

This clonotype turned up a few times. This sequence joins TRBV28 and TRBJ1-2; D is possibly TRBD1 (5 bases). V dropped 2 bases and J dropped 3 bases, with 10 bases sitting between them. CDR1 and CDR2 from the germline V gene are MDHEN and SYDVKM. This CDR3 has 14 amino acids. DNA for the CDR3: TGTGCCAGCAGTTTAGGGGGGACGTACTATGGCTACACCTTC. It yields the protein CASSLGGTYYGYTF.

About this clonotype itself: In this CDR3 the conserved last residue, phenylalanine or tryptophan, is missing, so a read error is likely. This chain links TRBV5-1 with TRBJ2-5; 8 bases align to TRBD2. This CDR3 is built from 16 residues. The V gene end was trimmed by 4 bases and the J gene end by 5 bases; junction bases not matched to a gene: 13. CDR1 and CDR2 from the germline V gene are SGHRS and YFSETQ. CDR3 in amino acids: CASSVGLALLGETQYY. CDR3 nucleotide sequence: TGCGCCAGCAGCGTTGGACTAGCCCTCCTAGGGGAGACCCAGTACTAC.

With respect to this clonotype: Mismatch with germline at one junction end may stem from a read error. The rearrangement links TRBV11-2 to TRBJ2-7; 9 bases agree with TRBD2. CDR3 size: 15 residues. Looked up from germline, CDR1 is SGHAT and CDR2 is FQNNGV. The CDR3: CACSLDKGLAPEQYF. In nucleotides, the CDR3 is TGTGCCTGCAGCTTAGATAAGGGACTAGCTCCCGAGCAGTACTTC. Drawing the rest from reference TRBV11-2 and TRBJ2-7, the complete variable domain is EAGVAQSPRYKIIEKRQSVAFWCNPISGHATLYWYQQILGQGPKLLIQFQNNGVVDDSQLPKDRFSAERLKGVDSTLKIQPAKLEDSAVYLCACSLDKGLAPEQYFGPGTRLTVT.

The chain combines TRBV11-2 with TRBJ2-6; 7 bases align to TRBD2. From germline, CDR1 is SGHAT and CDR2 FQNNGV. CDR3 length equals 18 residues. CDR3 in amino acids: CTNSSVLAPTSGANVLTF. CDR3 DNA sequence: TGTACCAACAGCTCAGTACTAGCGCCGACCTCTGGGGCCAACGTCCTGACTTTC. Looking up the rest from reference TRBV11-2 and TRBJ2-6 gives the full variable domain: EAGVAQSPRYKIIEKRQSVAFWCNPISGHATLYWYQQILGQGPKLLIQFQNNGVVDDSQLPKDRFSAERLKGVDSTLKIQPAKLEDSAVYLCTNSSVLAPTSGANVLTFGAGSRLTVL.

With regard to this clonotype: Likely a read error: the CDR3 ends without its conserved phenylalanine or tryptophan. The rearrangement links TRBV29-1 to TRBJ1-1, with no clear D. The CDR3 has 12 amino acids. The germline V gene encodes CDR1 SQVTM and CDR2 ANQGSEA. The CDR3 sequence: CSGEGMNTEAFL. CDR3 sequence (DNA): TGCAGCGGCGAAGGTATGAACACCGAAGCTTTCCTT.

Remarks on this clonotype: With a much larger clone just one base away, this may be a read error. The J gene is TRBJ2-5, the V gene TRBV25-1; possible D gene TRBD2, 5 bases. Germline CDR1 MGHDK, CDR2 SYGVNS. The CDR3 loop spans 14 amino acids. V lost 4 bases and J lost 5, with 14 bases in between. The CDR3 protein is CASSGGGRYETQYF. DNA of the CDR3: TGTGCCAGCAGTGGTGGCGGGCGCTACGAGACCCAGTACTTC.

Turning to this clonotype: One end of the junction fails to match germline, which may point to a read error. The chain combines TRBV6-6 with TRBJ2-5, with 12 bases that match TRBD2. The CDR3 runs to 14 residues. CDR1 and CDR2 from the germline V gene are MNHNY and SVGAGI (reference sequence). CDR3 sequence reads: CAITRTSGEETQHF. CDR3 DNA: TGTGCCATCACTAGGACTAGCGGGGAAGAGACCCAGCACTTC.

This clonotype appeared a few times. V is TRBV24-1 and J is TRBJ2-1; D perhaps matches TRBD1 (6 bases). The V gene lost 11 bases and the J gene lost 3 bases, with 19 bases spanning the gap. Germline V lookup: CDR1 KGHDR, CDR2 SFDVKD. The CDR3 runs 15 residues. DNA for the CDR3: TGTGCCAGCAGAAGGGGGTCTGGGTTCTACAATGAGCAGTTCTTC. Protein sequence: CASRRGSGFYNEQFF.

This clonotype was detected ten times or more. The rearrangement uses TRBV6-6 and TRBJ1-1; TRBD1 is a possible D gene (5 bases). The V end lost 10 bases, the J end lost 5 bases, and 14 bases lay between the germline ends. The CDR3 contains 12 residues. From germline, CDR1 is MNHNY and CDR2 SVGAGI (reference sequence). The CDR3 protein is CANPGGGTEAFF. CDR3 bases: TGTGCCAACCCCGGGGGGGGGACTGAAGCTTTCTTT.

Note on this clonotype: The junction departs from germline at one end; a sequencing error may be responsible. The chain is built from TRBV5-8 and TRBJ2-2; TRBD1 might be the D (7 bases). The CDR3 covers 16 residues. The germline CDR1 and CDR2 sequences are SGHTS and YDEGEE. In DNA form, the CDR3 reads TGTGCCAGCAGCCGAAACAGGGGTAACCCCGCCGGGGGGCTGTTTTTT. It yields the protein CASSRNRGNPAGGLFF.

The table lists this clonotype with many counts. The J gene is TRBJ2-2, the V gene TRBV12-3 or TRBV12-4; no firm D call. The V end lost 3 bases, the J end lost 6 bases, and 14 bases lay between the germline ends. This CDR3 comprises 15 residues. The CDR3, as DNA: TGTGCCAGCAGTTTTTTAGGGTTTATTTCCGGGGAGCTGTTTTTT. This gives the protein CASSFLGFISGELFF.

With regard to this clonotype: A much more abundant neighbour one base away suggests this may be a read error. This rearrangement joins TRBV6-2 or TRBV6-3 to TRBJ2-2, with a tentative D call TRBD2 (6 bases). The CDR3 has 14 amino acids. Germline assignment: CDR1 MNHEY and CDR2 SVGEGT. The CDR3 reads CVSSLRLESGELFF. CDR3 in DNA: TGTGTCAGCAGCCTCAGACTAGAATCCGGGGAGCTGTTTTTT.

In its sample, this clonotype was seen once. Its ends do not fully match the called genes, so a read error is possible. The chain carries TRBV29-1 and TRBJ2-7; 8 bases align to TRBD1. CDR1 SQVTM and CDR2 ANQGSEA come from the germline V gene. CDR3 length: 13 amino acids. In DNA form, the CDR3 reads TGCAGGGTTTCCGGGACAGGACTTTACGAACAGTACTTC. As protein: CRVSGTGLYEQYF.

This chain links TRBV2 with TRBJ2-6; the D gene could be TRBD1 or TRBD2 (5 bases each). The germline V gene encodes CDR1 SNHLY and CDR2 FYNNEI. CDR3 size: 15 residues. The V end was cut by 4 bases, the J end by 0 bases, with 7 bases between. CDR3 amino acids: CASSGGYSGANVLTF. As DNA, the CDR3 is TGTGCCAGCAGTGGGGGGTACTCTGGGGCCAACGTCCTGACTTTC.

The chain recombines TRBV25-1 with TRBJ1-2, with D possibly matching TRBD1 (6 bases). V lost 7 bases to trimming and J lost 7 bases, with 16 bases between them. This CDR3 contains 13 residues. Germline CDR1 MGHDK, CDR2 SYGVNS. In DNA, the CDR3 is TGTGCCAGCATTCGAGGGGGTTCAGGTGGCTACACCTTC. Protein: CASIRGGSGGYTF.

A remark on this clonotype: A read error may account for a junction end that differs from germline. V gene TRBV11-1 combines with J gene TRBJ2-2; D perhaps matches TRBD2 (5 bases). The germline CDR1 and CDR2 sequences are SGHAT and FQDESV (reference sequence). The CDR3 consists of 12 residues. The CDR3 nucleotides are TGTGCTAGCAACTTCGGAGCCGGGGAGCAGTTTTTT. It translates to CASNFGAGEQFF.

The chain couples TRBV24-1 to TRBJ2-2, with a possible D match to TRBD1 (5 bases). This CDR3 is built from 16 residues. V was cut by 6 bases and J by 1 base, with 14 bases left in between. The germline CDR1 and CDR2 sequences are KGHDR and SFDVKD. CDR3 DNA: TGTGCCACCAGTTCTCCTACAGGAAAGAACACCGGGGAGCTGTTTTTT. Translation gives CATSSPTGKNTGELFF.

Points on this clonotype: The junction and the germline gene differ at one end; a read error may be behind it. The chain employs TRBV29-1 and TRBJ1-5; D unresolved. Per the germline V gene, CDR1 is SQVTM and CDR2 is ANQGSEA. The CDR3 contains 13 residues. CDR3 bases: TGCAGCGTTCAAGGGTACGGCAATCAGCTCCAGCACTTT. Translated, it gives CSVQGYGNQLQHF.

A note on this clonotype: The junction differs from germline at one of its ends, possibly a read error. The gene calls are TRBV4-2 and TRBJ2-1, with 8 bases identical to TRBD2. The CDR3 is 16 amino acids. Germline values: CDR1 LGHNA, CDR2 YNFKEQ. The CDR3, as DNA: TGTACCAGCAGCCAAGAGCCGGGAGGGTCAACAAATGAGCAGTTCTTC. Translating gives CTSSQEPGGSTNEQFF.

The chain recombines TRBV28 with TRBJ2-7; 12 bases are a match to TRBD2. The CDR3 loop spans 16 amino acids. V lost 3 bases, J lost 4 bases, and 7 bases stayed unmatched. CDR1 and CDR2 (germline): MDHEN, SYDVKM. The CDR3 sequence is CASSFRLAGGPYEQYF. DNA of the CDR3: TGTGCCAGCAGTTTTAGGCTAGCGGGAGGGCCTTACGAGCAGTACTTC.

A remark on this clonotype: The germline gene is not matched at one end of the junction; a read error may be the cause. The gene calls are TRBV29-1 and TRBJ2-1; 8 bases fit TRBD1. Germline-derived CDR1 and CDR2 are SQVTM and ANQGSEA. The CDR3 is 14 amino acids. In DNA form, the CDR3 reads TGCAGCGGGAGGACAGGGCAACCCTACTATGAACAGTTCTTC. It yields the protein CSGRTGQPYYEQFF.

A note on this clonotype: At one of its ends the junction is not consistent with the germline gene, which may arise from a read error. J is TRBJ2-6 and V is TRBV10-2; maybe TRBD1 (5 bases). This CDR3 is 15 amino acids long. Per the germline V gene, CDR1 is WSHSY and CDR2 is SAAADI. The CDR3: CAGMQSQAGANVLAF. CDR3 nucleotide sequence: TGCGCCGGCATGCAGAGCCAGGCTGGGGCCAATGTCCTGGCTTTC.

The J gene is TRBJ2-1, the V gene TRBV5-1, with D tentatively TRBD1 or TRBD2 (5 bases each). V lost 9 bases and J lost 5, with 15 bases in between. The CDR3 has 13 residues. Germline V gives CDR1 SGHRS, CDR2 YFSETQ. CDR3 loop: CATRSGTHNEQFF. The CDR3 nucleotides read TGCGCCACCAGGTCCGGGACCCACAATGAGCAGTTCTTC.

Details on this clonotype: It may be a read error: a sequence one base away is much more abundant. The rearrangement links TRBV6-5 to TRBJ2-1; perhaps TRBD2 as D (6 bases). Trimming pared 5 bases from V and 1 base from J, leaving 18 bases between. The V gene's germline CDR1 is MNHEY and CDR2 SVGAGI. This CDR3 comprises 17 residues. The CDR3 sequence is CASSIDMGGESYNEQFF. In DNA form, the CDR3 reads TGTGCCAGCAGTATCGACATGGGCGGGGAATCCTACAATGAGCAGTTCTTC.